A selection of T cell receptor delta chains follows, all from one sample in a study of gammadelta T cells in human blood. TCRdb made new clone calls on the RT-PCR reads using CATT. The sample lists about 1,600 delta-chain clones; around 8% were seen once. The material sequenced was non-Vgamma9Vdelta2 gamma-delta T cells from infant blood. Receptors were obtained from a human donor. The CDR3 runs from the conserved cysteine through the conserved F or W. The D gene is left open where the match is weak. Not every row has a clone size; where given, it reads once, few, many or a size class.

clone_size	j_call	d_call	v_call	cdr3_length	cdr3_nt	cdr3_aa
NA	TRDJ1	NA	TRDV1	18	TGTGCTCTTGGGGAACTAGTGTATGTACGGGATGAGACCGATAAACTCATCTTT	CALGELVYVRDETDKLIF
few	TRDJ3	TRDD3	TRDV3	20	TGTGCCTGCGGTACTGGGGGATACATATTCCGCTCCTGGGACACCCGACAGATGTTTTTC	CACGTGGYIFRSWDTRQMFF
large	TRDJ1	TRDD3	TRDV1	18	TGTGCTCATTCGAGGGGTTTGGGGGATATTTGGAGGGGCGATAAACTCATCTTT	CAHSRGLGDIWRGDKLIF
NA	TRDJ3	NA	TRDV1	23	TGTGCTCTTGGGGAACACTCCCTAGGTCGGCTGACCCCTGTCCTTTGGGACACCCGACAGATGTTTTTC	CALGEHSLGRLTPVLWDTRQMFF
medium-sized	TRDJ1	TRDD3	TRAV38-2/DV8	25	TGTGCTTATAGGAGCGACAAAAGACTTAAATTCCCCCTGGGGGATACGACCGGCAACACCGATAAACTCATCTTT	CAYRSDKRLKFPLGDTTGNTDKLIF
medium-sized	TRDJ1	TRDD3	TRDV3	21	TGTGCCGCTTCCCCTCAAAGTACTGGGGGATACGCGTATTGGGGGGGATCTAAACTCATCTTT	CAASPQSTGGYAYWGGSKLIF
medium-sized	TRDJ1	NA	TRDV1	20	TGTGCTCTTGGGGAACCGGTGGGACCTTCCTACCTGGGGGATAATAATAAACTCATCTTT	CALGEPVGPSYLGDNNKLIF
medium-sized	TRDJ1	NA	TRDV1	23	TGTGCTCTTGGGGAACTAGTAGAGAGATCCCAGCGTACTGGTCCCCAGGGGAAGAGGAAACTCATCTTT	CALGELVERSQRTGPQGKRKLIF
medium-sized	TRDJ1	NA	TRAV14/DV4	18	TGTGCAATGAGTGAAAACCTAAGCGTACTTGCCTCTACCGATAAACTCATCTTT	CAMSENLSVLASTDKLIF
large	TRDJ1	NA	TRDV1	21	TGTGCTCTTGGGGAACTAAATCCTATAACCTCCCAGCGGCTCGACACCGATAAACTCATCTTT	CALGELNPITSQRLDTDKLIF
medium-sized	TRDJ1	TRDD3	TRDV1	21	TGTGCTCTTGGGGACGCGCCTTCCTACCGACTGGGGGATAATGGAAAGGATAAACTCATCTTT	CALGDAPSYRLGDNGKDKLIF
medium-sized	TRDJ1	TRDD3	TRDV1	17	TGTGCTCTTGGGTACATTACTGGGGATAGGGGGAACGATAAACTCATCTTT	CALGYITGDRGNDKLIF
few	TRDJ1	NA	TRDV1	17	TGTGCTCTTGGGGAGAACTTCCGCCCGCACCACACCGATAAACTCATCTTT	CALGENFRPHHTDKLIF
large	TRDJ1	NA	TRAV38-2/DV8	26	TGTGCTTATAGGAGCAGTCGGACCACCCCATCCTTCCTAAAAAGACTGGGGGACATATACACCGATAAACTCATCTTT	CAYRSSRTTPSFLKRLGDIYTDKLIF
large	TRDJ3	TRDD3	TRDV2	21	TGTGCCTGTGACCCTGTTTTGTTGGGGGACGGTAGCTCCTGGGACACCCGACAGATGTTTTTC	CACDPVLLGDGSSWDTRQMFF
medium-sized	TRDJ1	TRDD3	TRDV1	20	TGTGCTCTTGGGATCGTCTCGATGGGGGATACTCCATCCGACACCGATAAACTCATCTTT	CALGIVSMGDTPSDTDKLIF
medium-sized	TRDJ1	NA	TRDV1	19	TGTGCTCTTGGCCCCTATGGCCTCCTACAGATGGGGATTTCCGATAAACTCATCTTT	CALGPYGLLQMGISDKLIF
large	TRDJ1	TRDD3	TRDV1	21	TGTGCTCTTGGGGAACTCGCAGGAGTCTCGACTGGGGGATTGGTCACCGATAAACTCATCTTT	CALGELAGVSTGGLVTDKLIF
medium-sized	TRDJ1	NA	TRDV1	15	TGTGCTCTTGGACCCTCTCCCCTGTCACTGGGTAGACTCATCTTT	CALGPSPLSLGRLIF
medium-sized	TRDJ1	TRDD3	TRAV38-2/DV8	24	TGTGCTTATAGGAGCGCGAAGGTAATCCTACGTCTTTACTGGGGGATATCTCCAACGGCCAAACTCATCTTT	CAYRSAKVILRLYWGISPTAKLIF
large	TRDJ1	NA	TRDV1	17	TGTGCTCTTGGGCCCAAACCCCCTGTACTGAACACCGATAAACTCATCTTT	CALGPKPPVLNTDKLIF
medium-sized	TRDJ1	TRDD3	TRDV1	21	TGTGCTCTTGGGAACAGGCCTTCCGAGATACTGGGGGATAGGGACACCGATAAACTCATCTTT	CALGNRPSEILGDRDTDKLIF
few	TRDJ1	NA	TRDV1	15	TGTGCTCTTGGGTTCCACCCCCCTAGGGACGATAAACTCATCTTT	CALGFHPPRDDKLIF
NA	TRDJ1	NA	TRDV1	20	TGTGCTCTTGGGGACCCGAAGGCCTTCCTTCGTATGGGGGGAACCGATAAACTCATCTTT	CALGDPKAFLRMGGTDKLIF
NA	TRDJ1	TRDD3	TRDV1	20	TGTGCTCTTGGGGAACCTACGAGGGGTGGGGGATACCTGTACACCGATAAACTCATCTTT	CALGEPTRGGGYLYTDKLIF
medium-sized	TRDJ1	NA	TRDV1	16	TGTGCTCTTGGGGAAAGCCGAGTACTGGGCACCGATAAACTCATCTTT	CALGESRVLGTDKLIF
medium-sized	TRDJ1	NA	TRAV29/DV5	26	TGTGCAGCAAGCGCGACGAAATTCCTAAACTCAAACTGGCGCCGGAACCACCAATCGTACACCGATAAACTCATCTTT	CAASATKFLNSNWRRNHQSYTDKLIF
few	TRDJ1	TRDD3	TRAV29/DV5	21	TGTGCAGCAAGCGCGCGGGACTGCGCCAGGCCTGGGGGATACTACTGCGATAAACTCATCTTT	CAASARDCARPGGYYCDKLIF
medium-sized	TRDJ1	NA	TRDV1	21	TGTGCTCTTGGGAAGAAGTACTTCCTTCCTACGGGGGGATACCTCACCGATAAACTCATCTTT	CALGKKYFLPTGGYLTDKLIF
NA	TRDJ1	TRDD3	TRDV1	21	TGTGCTCTTGGGGACCGCGCTTCCAGGGGGGGATACAGGCGGGACACCGATAAACTCATCTTT	CALGDRASRGGYRRDTDKLIF
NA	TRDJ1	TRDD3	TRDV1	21	TGTGCTCTTGGGGAACGTACTGGGGGATCCTCAATGGGGATGTACACCGATAAACTCATCTTT	CALGERTGGSSMGMYTDKLIF
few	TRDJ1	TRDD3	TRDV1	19	TGTGCTCTTGGGGCCCTCACGCTACTGGGGGATAAATTTCCCGATAAACTCATCTTT	CALGALTLLGDKFPDKLIF
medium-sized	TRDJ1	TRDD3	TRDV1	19	TGTGCTCTTGGGGAAGCTCATCCTACCCTCGGGGATACGGCCGATAAACTCATCTTT	CALGEAHPTLGDTADKLIF
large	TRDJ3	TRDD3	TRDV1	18	TGTGCTCTTGGGGAAGAGGGATACGGTATCTGGGACACCCGACAGATGTTTTTC	CALGEEGYGIWDTRQMFF
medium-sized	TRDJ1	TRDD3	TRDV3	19	TGTGCCTTTTCAGGCTTTCTACGAGAGTGGGGGATCGGGGAGGATAAACTCATCTTT	CAFSGFLREWGIGEDKLIF
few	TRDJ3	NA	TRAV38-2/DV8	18	TGTGCTTATAGGAGCGCCGTTGTCGGGTCCTGGGACACCCGACAGATGTTTTTC	CAYRSAVVGSWDTRQMFF
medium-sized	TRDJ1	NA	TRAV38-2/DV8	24	TGTGCTTATAGGAGCGCGAGGACGCTGCCCCTACCGGTGGGTAAGCAGTGGGGCACCGATAAACTCATCTTT	CAYRSARTLPLPVGKQWGTDKLIF
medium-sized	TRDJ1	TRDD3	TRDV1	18	TGTGCTCTTGGGAACGGTCTTCCCATACTGGGGGGCACCGATAAACTCATCTTT	CALGNGLPILGGTDKLIF